These 20 T cell receptor beta chains originate from one sample sequenced in a study of blood T cell repertoires in COVID-19. Sequencing was performed with immunoSEQ multiplex PCR; in TCRdb, only in-frame clones are kept and a portion is missing. The table has about 150,000 clones, roughly nine tenths seen once; the top ten hold about 2.5%. Sequenced input: peripheral blood. These receptors were obtained from a woman in her 70s with acute or convalescent COVID-19.

This chain connects TRBV2 to TRBJ2-7; TRBD2 is a possible D gene (6 bases). CDR3 size: 16 residues. The V and J ends lost 3 bases and 2 bases respectively, with 17 bases between them. Germline V CDR1 and CDR2: SNHLY, FYNNEI. The CDR3 coding sequence is TGTGCCAGCAGTGACGGGGGTTGGAAGGCCACCTACGAGCAGTACTTC. It is translated as CASSDGGWKATYEQYF.

The V and J genes are TRBV7-2 and TRBJ2-5; 7 bases agree with TRBD2. Germline V gene lookup returns CDR1 SGHTA and CDR2 FQGNSA. Trimming cost V 3 bases and J 2 bases; bases outside gene matches: 3. CDR3 length: 14 residues. The CDR3 loop is CASSFSAGQETQYF. CDR3 coding DNA: TGTGCCAGCAGCTTCTCAGCGGGACAAGAGACCCAGTACTTC.

This clone showed up just once. This chain uses TRBV5-5 with TRBJ1-1; D gene uncertain. Germline values: CDR1 SGHKS, CDR2 YYEKEE (reference sequence). Trimming cost V 7 bases and J 7 bases, with 20 bases left between them. The CDR3 is 14 residues long. The DNA for the CDR3 is TGTGCCAGCTCAATCCGGGTCACGATGAGTGAAGCTTTCTTT. Translating gives CASSIRVTMSEAFF. Drawing the rest from reference TRBV5-5 and TRBJ1-1, the complete variable domain is DAGVTQSPTHLIKTRGQQVTLRCSPISGHKSVSWYQQVLGQGPQFIFQYYEKEERGRGNFPDRFSARQFPNYSSELNVNALLLGDSALYLCASSIRVTMSEAFFGQGTRLTVV.

V gene TRBV6-5 combines with J gene TRBJ1-5; 7 bases line up with TRBD1. Germline trimming cut 6 bases from V and 5 bases from J; bases unmatched to any gene: 7. Germline lookup yields CDR1 MNHEY and CDR2 SVGAGI. The CDR3 covers 14 residues. The CDR3 DNA follows: TGTGCCAGCAGATCGACAGGGTCTGATCAGCCCCAGCATTTT. It is translated as CASRSTGSDQPQHF.

The chain is built from TRBV3-1 (or the pseudogene TRBV3-2) and TRBJ2-3; 12 nucleotides agree with TRBD2. Losses at the gene ends were 4 bases for V and 0 bases for J; bases not matched to a gene: 8. The germline V gene has CDR1 LGHDT and CDR2 YNNKEL (reference sequence). The CDR3 loop spans 18 amino acids. The CDR3 loop is CASSLYASGGGSTDTQYF. The CDR3 DNA reads TGTGCCAGCAGCCTCTATGCTAGCGGGGGGGGGAGCACAGATACGCAGTATTTT.

The rearrangement links TRBV9 to TRBJ2-1; 11 bases agree with TRBD1. CDR1 and CDR2 (germline): SGDLS, YYNGEE. Trimming cost V 3 bases and J 12 bases; bases outside gene matches: 11. CDR3 size: 15 residues. CDR3 coding DNA: TGTGCCAGCAGCGACCGGGACAGGGGGATAGCCGGGCAGTTCTTC. This sequence encodes CASSDRDRGIAGQFF.

This clone was observed a handful of times. The rearrangement links TRBV11-2 to TRBJ2-1; maybe TRBD1 (6 bases). Trimming took off 5 bases at V and 4 bases at J, with 12 bases between the two ends. Looked up from germline, CDR1 is SGHAT and CDR2 is FQNNGV. The CDR3 is 14 residues long. CDR3 sequence reads: CASSLPGQYNEQFF. The CDR3 nucleotides read TGTGCCAGCAGCCTACCAGGACAGTACAATGAGCAGTTCTTC.

This chain joins TRBV7-2 and TRBJ1-1; D not resolved. Germline-derived CDR1 and CDR2 are SGHTA and FQGNSA. This CDR3 spans 12 amino acids. The V and J ends lost 4 bases and 11 bases respectively, with 14 bases between them. CDR3 DNA: TGTGCCAGCAGCTCCTACCAGGCTGGGGCTTTCTTT. As protein: CASSSYQAGAFF.

This clone has only one observation. The gene calls are TRBV6-5 and TRBJ1-1; TRBD1 aligns across 10 bases. From germline, CDR1 is MNHEY and CDR2 SVGAGI. With V trimmed by 6 bases and J by 5 bases, 9 bases remained unmatched. The CDR3 is 15 residues long. CDR3 coding DNA: TGTGCCAGCAGGGGCGACAGGGGGCCGTGGACTGAAGCTTTCTTT. This codes for CASRGDRGPWTEAFF.

The chain joins TRBV6-5 to TRBJ2-7; 8 bases line up with TRBD1. This CDR3 contains 12 residues. Germline loops: CDR1 MNHEY, CDR2 SVGAGI. V shed 7 bases and J 3 bases; nucleotides not matched to a gene: 2. CDR3 sequence: CASTGQGYEQYF. CDR3 bases: TGTGCCAGCACCGGACAGGGCTACGAGCAGTACTTC.

The genes are TRBV5-6 and TRBJ1-1, with D perhaps TRBD1 (5 bases). V gave up 1 base and J gave up 1 base, with 11 bases separating them. The CDR3 is 15 residues long. CDR1 and CDR2 from the germline V gene are SGHDT and YYEEEE. The CDR3: CASSLWGSSNTEAFF. For the CDR3, the DNA is TGTGCCAGCAGCTTGTGGGGCAGCTCGAACACTGAAGCTTTCTTT.

The rearrangement joins TRBV4-2 to TRBJ2-5; 12 nucleotides match TRBD2. The junction had 12 bases not matched to a gene; V was cut back by 0 bases and J by 1 base. The length of the CDR3 is 20 residues. Per germline, CDR1 LGHNA and CDR2 YNFKEQ. In DNA form, the CDR3 reads TGTGCCAGCAGCCAAGATCCCACTCTTCGACTAGCGGGGGCCCAAGAGACCCAGTACTTC. Translated: CASSQDPTLRLAGAQETQYF.

The gene calls are TRBV3-1 (or the pseudogene TRBV3-2) and TRBJ2-5; tentative D call: TRBD2 (6 bases). The CDR3 runs to 15 residues. Trimming removed 5 bases from V and 5 bases from J, with 18 bases in between. Germline loops: CDR1 LGHDT, CDR2 YNNKEL (reference sequence). The CDR3 DNA follows: TGTGCCAGCAGCTCCCGGGACTCTCATAGGGAGACCCAGTACTTC. Protein: CASSSRDSHRETQYF.

The gene calls are TRBV7-9 and TRBJ2-7, with TRBD1 matching over 8 bases. V shed 5 bases and J 3 bases; nucleotides not matched to a gene: 6. CDR1 and CDR2 (germline): SEHNR, FQNEAQ (reference sequence). This CDR3 is built from 14 residues. The CDR3 DNA reads as TGTGCCAGCAGCCCCCGGACAGGGAGCTACGAGCAGTACTTC. It is translated as CASSPRTGSYEQYF. The full variable domain, in which reference TRBV7-9 and TRBJ2-7 provide the parts outside the CDR3, is DTGVSQNPRHKITKRGQNVTFRCDPISEHNRLYWYRQTLGQGPEFLTYFQNEAQLEKSRLLSDRFSAERPKGSFSTLEIQRTEQGDSAMYLCASSPRTGSYEQYFGPGTRLTVT.

This rearrangement joins TRBV19 to TRBJ2-6; D is perhaps TRBD1 (5 bases). Trimming left V 6 bases short and J 2 bases short, with 20 bases between. Germline V gives CDR1 LNHDA, CDR2 SQIVND (reference sequence). This CDR3 contains 18 residues. Here the CDR3 reads CASSLSWGLRPGANVLTF. As DNA, the CDR3 is TGTGCCAGTAGCCTAAGTTGGGGCTTGAGGCCTGGGGCCAACGTCCTGACTTTC.

This chain uses TRBV10-2 with TRBJ2-2, with 9 bases aligning to TRBD2. J lost 1 base, V lost 6 bases, and 3 bases had no gene match. This CDR3 region has 15 residues. From germline, CDR1 is WSHSY and CDR2 SAAADI. Here the CDR3 DNA reads TGCGCCAGCAGAGTGACTAGCGGGAACACCGGGGAGCTGTTTTTT. Translating gives CASRVTSGNTGELFF.

The chain links TRBV6-2 or TRBV6-3 to TRBJ1-6; no clear D gene. CDR3 length equals 14 residues. Trimming stripped 5 bases from V and 4 bases from J, with 9 bases between. Germline-derived CDR1 and CDR2 are MNHEY and SVGEGT. The CDR3 DNA reads TGTGCCAGCAGTCCGGGAACTTATAATTCACCCCTCCACTTT. Its translation is CASSPGTYNSPLHF.

This clone was seen a single time. The V and J genes are TRBV28 and TRBJ1-2; D might be TRBD1 (5 bases). Germline V CDR1 and CDR2: MDHEN, SYDVKM. The CDR3 length is 13 residues. Trimming pared 3 bases from V and 7 bases from J, leaving 12 bases between. Here the CDR3 reads CASSFPGQFGYTF. The DNA for the CDR3 is TGTGCCAGCAGTTTCCCAGGGCAGTTTGGCTACACCTTC.

The rearrangement joins TRBV28 to TRBJ1-2; the D gene is possibly TRBD1 (6 bases). The CDR3 has 12 residues. Germline assignment: CDR1 MDHEN and CDR2 SYDVKM. Trimming pared 10 bases from V and 3 bases from J, leaving 12 bases between. Here the CDR3 DNA reads TGTGCCATCTCAGGGGTTGACTATGGCTACACCTTC. It codes for CAISGVDYGYTF.

This clone was seen a single time. This sequence joins TRBV5-6 and TRBJ2-1, with 11 bases that match TRBD2. The V gene's germline CDR1 is SGHDT and CDR2 YYEEEE. The trim removed 3 bases at V and 7 bases at J, leaving 6 bases unmatched. This CDR3 region has 15 residues. CDR3 in amino acids: CASSSLLAGVNEQFF. Written as DNA, the CDR3 is TGTGCCAGCAGCTCCCTACTAGCGGGGGTTAATGAGCAGTTCTTC.